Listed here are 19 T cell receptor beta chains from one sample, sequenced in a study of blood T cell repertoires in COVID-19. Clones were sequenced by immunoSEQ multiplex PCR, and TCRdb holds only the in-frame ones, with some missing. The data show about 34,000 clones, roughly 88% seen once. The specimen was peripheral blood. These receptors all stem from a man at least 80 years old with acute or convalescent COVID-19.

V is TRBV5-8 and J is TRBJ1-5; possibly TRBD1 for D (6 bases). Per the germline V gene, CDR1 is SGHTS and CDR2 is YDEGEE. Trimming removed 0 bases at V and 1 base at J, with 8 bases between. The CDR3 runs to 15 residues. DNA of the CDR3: TGTGCCAGCAGCTTGGGGACAGCAAGCAATCAGCCCCAGCATTTT. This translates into CASSLGTASNQPQHF.

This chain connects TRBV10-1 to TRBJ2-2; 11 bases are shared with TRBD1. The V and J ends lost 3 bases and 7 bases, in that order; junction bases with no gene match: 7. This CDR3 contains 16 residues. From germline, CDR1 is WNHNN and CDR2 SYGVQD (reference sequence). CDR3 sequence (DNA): TGCGCCAGCAGTGATGGACAGGGGGCATACCGCGGGGAGCTGTTTTTT. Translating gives CASSDGQGAYRGELFF.

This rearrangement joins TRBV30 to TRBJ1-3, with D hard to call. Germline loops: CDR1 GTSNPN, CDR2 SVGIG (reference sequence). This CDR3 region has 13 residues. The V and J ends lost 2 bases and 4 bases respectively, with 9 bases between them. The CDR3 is CAWSRQEGNTIYF. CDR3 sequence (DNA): TGTGCCTGGAGTAGGCAGGAAGGAAACACCATATATTTT.

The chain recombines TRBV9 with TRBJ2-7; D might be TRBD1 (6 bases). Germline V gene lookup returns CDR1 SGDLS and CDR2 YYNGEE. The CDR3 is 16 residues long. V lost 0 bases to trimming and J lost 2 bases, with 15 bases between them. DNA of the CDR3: TGTGCCAGCAGCGTAGAAACAGGGTTACCCCCCTACGAGCAGTACTTC. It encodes CASSVETGLPPYEQYF.

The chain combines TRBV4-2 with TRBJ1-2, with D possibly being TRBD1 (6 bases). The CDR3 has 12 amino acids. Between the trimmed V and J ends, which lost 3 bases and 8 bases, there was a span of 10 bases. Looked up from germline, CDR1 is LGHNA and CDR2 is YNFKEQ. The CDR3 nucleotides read TGTGCCAGCAGCCAGGGGGCGTACGGCTACACCTTC. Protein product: CASSQGAYGYTF.

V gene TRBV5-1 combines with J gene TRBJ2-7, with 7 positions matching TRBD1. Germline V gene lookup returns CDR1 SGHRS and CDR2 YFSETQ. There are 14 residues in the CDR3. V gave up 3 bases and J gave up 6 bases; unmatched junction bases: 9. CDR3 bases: TGCGCCAGCAGCTCCCTACAGGGGACCCTCGAGCAGTACTTC. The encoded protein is CASSSLQGTLEQYF. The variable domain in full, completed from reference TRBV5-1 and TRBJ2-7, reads KAGVTQTPRYLIKTRGQQVTLSCSPISGHRSVSWYQQTPGQGLQFLFEYFSETQRNKGNFPGRFSGRQFSNSRSEMNVSTLELGDSALYLCASSSLQGTLEQYFGPGTRLTVT.

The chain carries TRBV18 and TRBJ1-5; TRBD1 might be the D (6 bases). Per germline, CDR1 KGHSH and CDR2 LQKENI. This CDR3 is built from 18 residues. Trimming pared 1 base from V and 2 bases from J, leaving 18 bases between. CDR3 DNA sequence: TGTGCCAGCTCACCACGCGGGGGGGGACGACAGGGCAATCAGCCCCAGCATTTT. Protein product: CASSPRGGGRQGNQPQHF.

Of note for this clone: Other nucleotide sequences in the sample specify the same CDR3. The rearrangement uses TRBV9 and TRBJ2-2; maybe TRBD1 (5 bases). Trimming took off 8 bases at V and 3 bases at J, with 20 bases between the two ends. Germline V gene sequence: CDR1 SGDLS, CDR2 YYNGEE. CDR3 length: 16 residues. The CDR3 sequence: CASSLRGDSDTGELFF. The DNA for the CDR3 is TGTGCCAGTAGCCTAAGAGGAGACAGTGACACCGGGGAGCTGTTTTTT.

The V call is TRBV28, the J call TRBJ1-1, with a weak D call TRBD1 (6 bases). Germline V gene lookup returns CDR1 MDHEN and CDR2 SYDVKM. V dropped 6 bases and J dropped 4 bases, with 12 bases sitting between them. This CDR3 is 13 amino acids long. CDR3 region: CASRKAGVTEAFF. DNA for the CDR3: TGTGCCAGCAGAAAAGCAGGGGTCACTGAAGCTTTCTTT.

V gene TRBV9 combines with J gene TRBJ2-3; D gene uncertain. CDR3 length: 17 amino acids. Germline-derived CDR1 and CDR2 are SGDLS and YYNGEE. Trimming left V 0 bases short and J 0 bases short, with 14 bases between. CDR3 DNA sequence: TGTGCCAGCAGCGTAGCTGTGGCGGATTCTAGCACAGATACGCAGTATTTT. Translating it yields CASSVAVADSSTDTQYF.

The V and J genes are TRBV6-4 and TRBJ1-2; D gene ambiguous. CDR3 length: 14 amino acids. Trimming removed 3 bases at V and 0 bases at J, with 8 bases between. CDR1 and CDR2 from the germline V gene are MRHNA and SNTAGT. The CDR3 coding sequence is TGTGCCAGCAGTGAGACATACTCTAACTATGGCTACACCTTC. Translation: CASSETYSNYGYTF.

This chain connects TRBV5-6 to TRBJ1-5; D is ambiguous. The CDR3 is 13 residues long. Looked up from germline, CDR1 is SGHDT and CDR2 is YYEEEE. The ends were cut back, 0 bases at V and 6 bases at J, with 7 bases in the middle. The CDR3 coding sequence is TGTGCCAGCAGCTTGGTGAGTGGTCAGCCCCAGCATTTT. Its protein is CASSLVSGQPQHF.

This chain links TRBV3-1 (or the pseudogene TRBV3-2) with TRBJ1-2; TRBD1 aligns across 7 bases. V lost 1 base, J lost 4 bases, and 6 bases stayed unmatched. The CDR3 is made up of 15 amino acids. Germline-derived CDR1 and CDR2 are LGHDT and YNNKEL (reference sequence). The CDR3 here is CASSQARGGAYGYTF. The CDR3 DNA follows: TGTGCCAGCAGCCAAGCTAGAGGGGGCGCCTATGGCTACACCTTC.

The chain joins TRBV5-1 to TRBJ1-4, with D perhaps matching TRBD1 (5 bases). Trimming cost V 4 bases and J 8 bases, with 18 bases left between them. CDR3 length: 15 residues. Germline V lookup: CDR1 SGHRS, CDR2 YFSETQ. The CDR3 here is CASSRGTVGSEKLFF. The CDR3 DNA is TGCGCCAGCAGCCGGGGGACGGTTGGTTCCGAAAAACTGTTTTTT.

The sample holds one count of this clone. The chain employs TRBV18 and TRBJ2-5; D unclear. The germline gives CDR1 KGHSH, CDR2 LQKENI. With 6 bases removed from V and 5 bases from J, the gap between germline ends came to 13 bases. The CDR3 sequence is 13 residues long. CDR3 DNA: TGTGCCAGCTCGACGATAGCCGGTGAGACCCAGTACTTC. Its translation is CASSTIAGETQYF.

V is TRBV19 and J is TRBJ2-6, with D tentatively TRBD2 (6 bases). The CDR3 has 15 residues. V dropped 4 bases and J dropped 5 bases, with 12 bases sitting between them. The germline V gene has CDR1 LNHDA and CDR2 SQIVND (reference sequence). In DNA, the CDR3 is TGTGCCAGTAGTAACACAAGGGACTGGGCCAACGTCCTGACTTTC. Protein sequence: CASSNTRDWANVLTF.

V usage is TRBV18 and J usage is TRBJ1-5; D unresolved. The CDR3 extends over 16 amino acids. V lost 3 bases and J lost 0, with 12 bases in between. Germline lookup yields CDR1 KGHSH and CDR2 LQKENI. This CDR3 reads CASSPEGSNSNQPQHF. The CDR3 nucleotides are TGTGCCAGCTCACCTGAAGGGAGTAATAGCAATCAGCCCCAGCATTTT.

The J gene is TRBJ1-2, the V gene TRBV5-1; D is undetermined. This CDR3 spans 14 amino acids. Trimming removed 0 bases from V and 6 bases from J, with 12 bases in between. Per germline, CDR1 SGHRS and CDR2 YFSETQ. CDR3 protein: CASSLAGGWDGYTF. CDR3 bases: TGCGCCAGCAGCTTGGCTGGCGGTTGGGATGGCTACACCTTC.

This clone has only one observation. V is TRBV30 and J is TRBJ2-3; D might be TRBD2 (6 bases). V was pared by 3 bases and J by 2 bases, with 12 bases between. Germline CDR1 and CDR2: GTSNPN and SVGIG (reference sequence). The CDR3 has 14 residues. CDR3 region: CAWSGGLATDTQYF. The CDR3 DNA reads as TGTGCCTGGAGCGGGGGACTTGCCACAGATACGCAGTATTTT.